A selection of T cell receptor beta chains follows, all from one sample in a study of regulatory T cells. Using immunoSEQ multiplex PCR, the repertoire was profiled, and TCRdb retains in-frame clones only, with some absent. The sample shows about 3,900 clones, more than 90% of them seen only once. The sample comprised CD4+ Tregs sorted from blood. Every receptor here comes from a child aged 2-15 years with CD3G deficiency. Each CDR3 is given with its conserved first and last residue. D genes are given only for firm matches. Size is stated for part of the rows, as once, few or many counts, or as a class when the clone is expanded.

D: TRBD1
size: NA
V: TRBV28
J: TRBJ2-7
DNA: TGTGCCAGCAGTCCGACAGGGGTAGGTGGCTACGAGCAGTACTTC
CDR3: CASSPTGVGGYEQYF

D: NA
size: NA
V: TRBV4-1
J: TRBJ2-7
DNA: TGCGCCAGCAGCCCAGGACCGGGCGAGCAGTACTTC
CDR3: CASSPGPGEQYF

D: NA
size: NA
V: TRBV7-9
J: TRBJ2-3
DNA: TGTGCCAGCAGCCACGGCGCAGGGCCCCGTAGCACAGATACGCAGTATTTT
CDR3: CASSHGAGPRSTDTQYF

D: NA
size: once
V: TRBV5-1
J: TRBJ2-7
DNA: TGCGCCAGCAGCTTCGGCGGGACCCACGAGCAGTACTTC
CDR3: CASSFGGTHEQYF

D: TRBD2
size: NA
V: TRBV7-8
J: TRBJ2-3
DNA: TGTGCCAGCAGCCTCTGGACTAGCGGGAGTACAGATACGCAGTATTTT
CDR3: CASSLWTSGSTDTQYF

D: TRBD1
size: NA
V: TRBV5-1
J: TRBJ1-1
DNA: TGCGCCAGCAGCAACGGACAGGGGGCTACGGGCACTGAAGCTTTCTTT
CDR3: CASSNGQGATGTEAFF

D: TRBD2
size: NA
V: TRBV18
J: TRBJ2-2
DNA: TGTGCCAGCTCACCACCGGGACTAGAACACCGGGGAGCTGTTTTT
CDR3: CASSPPGLEHRGAVF

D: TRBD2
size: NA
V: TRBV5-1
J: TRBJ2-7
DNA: TGCGCCAGCAGCCCCGGGACTAGCGGGAGAGCCTACGAGCAGTACTTC
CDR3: CASSPGTSGRAYEQYF

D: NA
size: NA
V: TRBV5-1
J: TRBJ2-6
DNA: TGCGCCAGCCACTTCTCCGGTTCACAAAGTCGGGCCAACGTCCTGACTTTC
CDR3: CASHFSGSQSRANVLTF

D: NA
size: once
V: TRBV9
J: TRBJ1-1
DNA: TGTGCCAGCATCCCAAGATCCCCGAACACTGAAGCTTTCTTT
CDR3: CASIPRSPNTEAFF

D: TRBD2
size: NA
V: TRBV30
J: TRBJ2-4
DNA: TGTGCCTGGAGTAGAGAAAGGCGGTTCATAGCGGGAGATGCGGTTGTCAAAAACATTCAGTACTTC
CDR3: CAWSRERRFIAGDAVVKNIQYF

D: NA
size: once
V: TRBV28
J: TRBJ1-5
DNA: TGTGCCTCTGGACAGCTCATGCAGCCCCAGCATTTT
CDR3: CASGQLMQPQHF

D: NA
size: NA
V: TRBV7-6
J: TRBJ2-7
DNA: TGTGCCAGCAGCTTCAACCCACAGGGAAGGCTCCACTTC
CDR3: CASSFNPQGRLHF

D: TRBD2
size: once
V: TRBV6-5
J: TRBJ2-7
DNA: TGTGCCAGCAGCCGAGGGACTAGCGGGGGCTACGAGCAGTACTTC
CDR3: CASSRGTSGGYEQYF

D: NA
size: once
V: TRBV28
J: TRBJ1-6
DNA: TGTGCCAGCACCATGGGGTTCAGCGATTCACCCCTCCACTTT
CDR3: CASTMGFSDSPLHF

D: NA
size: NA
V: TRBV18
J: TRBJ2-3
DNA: TGTGCCAGCTCACCACGGGCAGGAGATACGCAGTATTTT
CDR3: CASSPRAGDTQYF

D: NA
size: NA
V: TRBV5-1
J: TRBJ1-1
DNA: TGCGTCAGCAGCTTGGGCATGAACACTGAAGCTTTCTTT
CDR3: CVSSLGMNTEAFF

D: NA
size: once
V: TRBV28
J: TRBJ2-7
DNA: TGTGCCAGCAGTGATCCATTTAGCTCCTACGAGCAGTACTTC
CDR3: CASSDPFSSYEQYF

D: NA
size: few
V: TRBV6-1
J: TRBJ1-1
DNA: TGTGCCACCCGTTGGGGGGCTCCTAACACTGAAGCTTTCTTT
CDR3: CATRWGAPNTEAFF

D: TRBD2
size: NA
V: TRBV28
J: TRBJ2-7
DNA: TGTGCCAGCAGTCCGGGAGGGTCCTACGAGCAGTACTTC
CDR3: CASSPGGSYEQYF

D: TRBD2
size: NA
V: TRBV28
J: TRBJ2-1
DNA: TGTGCCAGCAATCGAGCCGGGACTAGCGGTCACAATGAGCAGTTCTTC
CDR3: CASNRAGTSGHNEQFF

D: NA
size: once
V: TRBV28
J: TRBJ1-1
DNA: TGTGCCAGCAGTTTTGCTGGACTGAACACTGAAGCTTTCTTT
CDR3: CASSFAGLNTEAFF

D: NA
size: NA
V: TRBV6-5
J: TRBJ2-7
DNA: TGTGCCAGCAGTTCGGGTGGAAACGAGCAGTACTTC
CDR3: CASSSGGNEQYF

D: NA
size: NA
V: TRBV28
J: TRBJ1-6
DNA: TGTGCCAGCAGCCCAAGGGGAGCAGGGCCAAATTCACCCCTCCACTTT
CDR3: CASSPRGAGPNSPLHF

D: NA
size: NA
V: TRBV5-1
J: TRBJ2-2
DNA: TGCGCCAGCAGCGAGACAGGGAACACCGGGGAGCTGTTTTTT
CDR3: CASSETGNTGELFF

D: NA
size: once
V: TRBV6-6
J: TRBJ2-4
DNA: TGTGCCAGCAGCTCTAGCGAACTAGCCAAAAACATTCAGTACTTC
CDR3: CASSSSELAKNIQYF

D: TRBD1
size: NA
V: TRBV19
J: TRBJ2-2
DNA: TGTGCCAGTAGCAGGGGGCACACCGGGGAGCTGTTTTTT
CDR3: CASSRGHTGELFF

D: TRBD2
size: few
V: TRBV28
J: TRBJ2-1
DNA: TGTGCCAGCAGCCCCTCCGCGGGAGCCTATGAGCAGTTCTTC
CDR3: CASSPSAGAYEQFF

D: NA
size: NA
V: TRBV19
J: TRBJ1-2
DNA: TGTGCCAGTAGTTTCGGAGCGGACTATGGCTACACCTTC
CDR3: CASSFGADYGYTF

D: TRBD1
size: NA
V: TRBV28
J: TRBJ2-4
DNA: TGTGCCAGCAGTCCACGACAGGGGCGCAGGGTGGGGAACATTCAGTACTTC
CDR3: CASSPRQGRRVGNIQYF

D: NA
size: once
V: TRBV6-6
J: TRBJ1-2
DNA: TGTGCCAGCAGGGGGCCGGACTATGGCTACACCTTC
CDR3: CASRGPDYGYTF

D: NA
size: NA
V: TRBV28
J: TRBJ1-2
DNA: TGTGCCAGCGGGCTGGGGTCCGGTAACTATGGCTACACCTTC
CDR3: CASGLGSGNYGYTF

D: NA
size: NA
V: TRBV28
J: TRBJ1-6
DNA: TGTGCCAGCAGTTCGACAGGATATAATTCACCCCTCCACTTT
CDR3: CASSSTGYNSPLHF

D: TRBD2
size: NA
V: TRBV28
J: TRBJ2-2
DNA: TGTGCCAGCAGAACTAGCGGGAGACAGGCCGGGGAGCTGTTTTTT
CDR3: CASRTSGRQAGELFF

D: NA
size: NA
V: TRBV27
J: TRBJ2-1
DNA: TGTGCCAGCAGTCCCCGATACAGGGGAGGCAATGAGCAGTTCTTC
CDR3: CASSPRYRGGNEQFF

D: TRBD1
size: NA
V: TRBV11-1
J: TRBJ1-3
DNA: TGTGCCAGCAGCCGGGACAGGGGTTTTGGAAACACCATATATTTT
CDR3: CASSRDRGFGNTIYF

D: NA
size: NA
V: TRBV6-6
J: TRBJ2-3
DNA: TGTGCCAGCAGTTATGGCGGGAAGACAGATACGCAGTATTTT
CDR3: CASSYGGKTDTQYF

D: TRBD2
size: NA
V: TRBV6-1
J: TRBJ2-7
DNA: TGTGCCAGCAGGGGACTAGCTCCAATCTACGAGCAGTACTTC
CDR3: CASRGLAPIYEQYF

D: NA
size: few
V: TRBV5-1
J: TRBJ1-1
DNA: TGCGCCAGCAGGGGGGGGCTTGCCACTGAAGCTTTCTTT
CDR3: CASRGGLATEAFF